A single sample gave rise to the 13 T cell receptor beta chains below, sequenced in a study of blood T cell repertoires in COVID-19. TCRdb keeps only in-frame clones here, not all; method: immunoSEQ multiplex PCR. The table has about 310,000 clones, over 75% seen once; the top ten hold 9.5%. The specimen was PBMCs or T cells enriched from blood (not recorded which). These receptors were taken from a woman between 35 and 50 years old who had recovered from COVID-19.

The V call is TRBV7-2, the J call TRBJ2-1; 15 positions agree with TRBD2. V lost 2 bases to trimming and J lost 9 bases; unmatched junction nucleotides: 5. Germline lookup yields CDR1 SGHTA and CDR2 FQGNSA. This CDR3 region has 16 residues. CDR3 nucleotide sequence: TGTGCCAGCAGCTTATTGGGACTAGCGGGAGGAGGTGAGCAGTTCTTC. Amino acid sequence: CASSLLGLAGGGEQFF. Full variable domain (missing parts from reference TRBV7-2 and TRBJ2-1): GAGVSQSPSNKVTEKGKDVELRCDPISGHTALYWYRQSLGQGLEFLIYFQGNSAPDKSGLPSDRFSAERTGGSVSTLTIQRTQQEDSAVYLCASSLLGLAGGGEQFFGPGTRLTVL.

The rearrangement links TRBV24-1 to TRBJ2-2, with D perhaps TRBD1 (5 bases). CDR3 length equals 14 residues. CDR1 and CDR2 (germline): KGHDR, SFDVKD. V was pared by 3 bases and J by 4 bases, with 8 bases between. The CDR3 DNA sequence: TGTGCCACCAGTGATGCGACAGTCACCGGGGAGCTGTTTTTT. Its translation: CATSDATVTGELFF.

The chain recombines TRBV14 with TRBJ1-2; D ambiguous. Looked up from germline, CDR1 is SGHDN and CDR2 is FVKESK. V lost 4 bases and J 2 bases, leaving 8 bases between the germline ends. The CDR3 loop spans 13 amino acids. The CDR3 protein is CASSPNWNYGYTF. DNA for the CDR3: TGTGCCAGCAGCCCTAATTGGAACTATGGCTACACCTTC. The variable domain in full, with the rest retrieved from reference TRBV14 and TRBJ1-2, is EAGVTQFPSHSVIEKGQTVTLRCDPISGHDNLYWYRRVMGKEIKFLLHFVKESKQDESGMPNNRFLAERTGGTYSTLKVQPAELEDSGVYFCASSPNWNYGYTFGSGTRLTVV.

The chain recombines TRBV9 with TRBJ1-2, with 8 positions matching TRBD1. J was trimmed by 5 bases and V by 7 bases; bases with no gene match: 13. CDR1 is SGDLS and CDR2 is YYNGEE in the germline V gene. This CDR3 spans 15 amino acids. Written as DNA, the CDR3 is TGTGCCAGCGCCCTAGGCAGGGGGCTCGGGTATGGCTACACCTTC. Its translation: CASALGRGLGYGYTF.

The chain links TRBV3-1 (or the pseudogene TRBV3-2) to TRBJ2-4; TRBD2 agrees at 8 bases. The trim removed 4 bases at V and 1 base at J, leaving 0 bases unmatched. CDR1 LGHDT and CDR2 YNNKEL come from the germline V gene (reference sequence). The CDR3 length is 14 residues. The CDR3 here is CASSPGGAKNIQYF. The DNA for the CDR3 is TGTGCCAGCAGCCCGGGGGGGGCCAAAAACATTCAGTACTTC.

This chain joins TRBV30 and TRBJ2-1, with 9 bases lining up with TRBD2. The J segment lost 5 bases and the V segment lost 2 bases, leaving 4 bases of the junction unmatched. Germline V gives CDR1 GTSNPN, CDR2 SVGIG (reference sequence). This CDR3 is 14 amino acids long. For the CDR3, the DNA is TGTGCCTGGAGTCTAGCGGGGTTAGACAATGAGCAGTTCTTC. Encoded protein: CAWSLAGLDNEQFF. The variable domain in full, with the rest retrieved from reference TRBV30 and TRBJ2-1, is SQTIHQWPATLVQPVGSPLSLECTVEGTSNPNLYWYRQAAGRGLQLLFYSVGIGQISSEVPQNLSASRPQDRQFILSSKKLLLSDSGFYLCAWSLAGLDNEQFFGPGTRLTVL.

The CDR3 region is CASSYSGAGESETQYF. DNA of the CDR3: TGTGCCAGCAGTTACTCCGGGGCGGGGGAGAGTGAGACCCAGTACTTC. This chain joins TRBV6-5 and TRBJ2-5, with 7 bases that match TRBD2. The CDR3 totals 16 residues. The J segment lost 5 bases and the V segment lost 0 bases, leaving 9 bases of the junction unmatched. The V gene's germline CDR1 is MNHEY and CDR2 SVGAGI.

The chain uses TRBV3-1 (or the pseudogene TRBV3-2) and TRBJ2-3, with D possibly TRBD1 on 6 matching bases. This CDR3 is 15 amino acids long. Trimming cost V 2 bases and J 5 bases, with 14 bases left between them. Looked up from germline, CDR1 is LGHDT and CDR2 is YNNKEL (reference sequence). CDR3 bases: TGTGCCAGCAGCCAAAGTAGACAGGTGAGAGATACGCAGTATTTT. Translating gives CASSQSRQVRDTQYF.

The V call is TRBV10-3, the J call TRBJ2-5, with D maybe TRBD1 (5 bases). The germline V and J ends were trimmed by 3 bases and 3 bases, with 11 bases remaining between them. Germline lookup yields CDR1 ENHRY and CDR2 SYGVKD. The CDR3 spans 14 residues. The CDR3 loop reads CAISDSLGEETQYF. CDR3 bases: TGTGCCATCAGTGATTCTCTAGGGGAAGAGACCCAGTACTTC.

The chain carries TRBV3-1 (or the pseudogene TRBV3-2) and TRBJ1-2; D might be TRBD1 (5 bases). CDR3 length: 13 amino acids. CDR1 is LGHDT and CDR2 is YNNKEL in the germline V gene (reference sequence). Deletions cut 1 base from V and 10 bases from J, with 13 bases between. CDR3 bases: TGTGCCAGCAGCCAAGGCGCCGCAGGGAACTACACCTTC. Amino acid sequence: CASSQGAAGNYTF.

V and J are TRBV2 and TRBJ2-1; 10 bases are shared with TRBD1. The CDR3 runs 15 residues. Trimming took 5 bases from V and 5 from J; bases not matched to a gene: 6. Germline CDR1 is SNHLY and CDR2 is FYNNEI. DNA of the CDR3: TGTGCCAGCAGTCGTCCCGGGACAGGGGACAATGAGCAGTTCTTC. Translated: CASSRPGTGDNEQFF.

This chain links TRBV7-9 with TRBJ1-6; no definite D call. The germline V gene encodes CDR1 SEHNR and CDR2 FQNEAQ (reference sequence). V dropped 4 bases and J dropped 5 bases, with 9 bases sitting between them. This CDR3 contains 14 residues. The CDR3 DNA reads TGTGCCAGCAGCTCAGACGCGGATAATTCACCCCTCCACTTT. Translated: CASSSDADNSPLHF. The full variable domain, in which reference TRBV7-9 and TRBJ1-6 provide the parts outside the CDR3, is DTGVSQNPRHKITKRGQNVTFRCDPISEHNRLYWYRQTLGQGPEFLTYFQNEAQLEKSRLLSDRFSAERPKGSFSTLEIQRTEQGDSAMYLCASSSDADNSPLHFGNGTRLTVT.

This clone appeared a few times. The chain joins TRBV7-8 to TRBJ2-3, with unresolved D. The germline V gene has CDR1 SGHVS and CDR2 FQNEAQ. The germline V and J ends were trimmed by 1 base and 3 bases, with 5 bases remaining between them. CDR3 size: 13 residues. Written as DNA, the CDR3 is TGTGCCAGCAGCTTAGTTCAGACAGATACGCAGTATTTT. Its translation is CASSLVQTDTQYF.